This T cell receptor beta chain emerged from a study of blood T cell repertoires in COVID-19. At the level of the study: T cells, B-cell-depleted T cells, or PBMCs supplied cDNA or gDNA.

J gave up 7 bases and V 1 base, and 5 bases lay outside the gene matches. This CDR3 region has 14 residues. The germline V gene encodes CDR1 LGHDT and CDR2 YNNKEL (reference sequence). As originally analysed: Amplification from reference gene primers served as the basis for estimated nucleated cell counts. Clones were sequenced by immunoSEQ multiplex PCR, and TCRdb holds only the in-frame ones, with some missing. Clonal size and the V and J genes are those of that table, whereas D and trimming came from the DNA. The data show 500,000 or so clones, around 90% seen once. The rearrangement joins TRBV3-1 (or the pseudogene TRBV3-2) to TRBJ1-2; 8 bases are a match to TRBD1. The sequenced sample was PBMCs or T cells enriched from blood (not recorded which). The TCR originated in a woman aged 18-29 years who had recovered from COVID-19. The CDR3 bases are TGTGCCAGCAGCCAAGGGGCAGGGGGCAGTGGCTACACCTTC. Translated, it gives CASSQGAGGSGYTF.